The 31 T cell receptor beta chains reported below all come from one sample, sequenced in a study of cytomegalovirus exposure and HLA in healthy donors. This table comes from immunoSEQ multiplex PCR, and its TCRdb copy is limited to in-frame clones, with some not included. The sample includes over 200,000 clones, over 70% of them seen just once. Sequencing input: PBMCs. These receptors originate from a young woman in good health and CMV-seropositive.

J is TRBJ2-1 and V is TRBV5-1; D might be TRBD1 or TRBD2, each matching 6 bases. The CDR3 is 16 amino acids. CDR1 and CDR2 (germline): SGHRS, YFSETQ. The V gene lost 4 bases and the J gene lost 1 base, with 15 bases spanning the gap. The CDR3 loop is CASSRAWGASYNEQFF. The CDR3 DNA reads TGCGCCAGCAGCCGGGCATGGGGGGCGTCCTACAATGAGCAGTTCTTC.

V gene TRBV11-2 combines with J gene TRBJ2-1; possibly TRBD2 for D (6 bases). This CDR3 is 16 amino acids long. V lost 1 base, J lost 4 bases, and 14 bases lay in between. Germline V gene sequence: CDR1 SGHAT, CDR2 FQNNGV. This CDR3 is CASSLVVFGSYNEQFF. For the CDR3, the DNA is TGTGCCAGCAGCTTAGTTGTTTTCGGGAGTTACAATGAGCAGTTCTTC.

This chain joins TRBV6-1 and TRBJ2-1, with 10 bases that match TRBD2. The CDR3 extends over 16 amino acids. Germline lookup yields CDR1 MNHNS and CDR2 SASEGT. After removal of 2 bases from V and 8 bases from J, the junction contained 9 bases not matched to a gene. The CDR3 nucleotides read TGTGCCAGCAGTGAAATCCGGGCTAGCGGGAGCCATGAGCAGTTCTTC. This translates into CASSEIRASGSHEQFF.

The gene calls are TRBV30 and TRBJ1-2, with D possibly TRBD1 on 5 matching bases. Germline CDR1 is GTSNPN and CDR2 is SVGIG (reference sequence). Deletions cut 3 bases from V and 7 bases from J, with 15 bases between. The CDR3 loop spans 13 amino acids. In DNA, the CDR3 is TGTGCCTGGAGGGGACCGCCCTTGGCTGGCTACACCTTC. Its translation is CAWRGPPLAGYTF.

This clone has a single count. V and J are TRBV30 and TRBJ1-2; D gene unclear. This CDR3 region has 15 residues. The germline V gene encodes CDR1 GTSNPN and CDR2 SVGIG (reference sequence). Deletions cut 3 bases from V and 0 bases from J, with 14 bases between. CDR3 sequence: CAWRSTPATNYGYTF. The CDR3 DNA sequence: TGTGCCTGGAGATCCACACCGGCTACTAACTATGGCTACACCTTC. The entire variable domain, with the rest obtained from reference TRBV30 and TRBJ1-2, is as follows: SQTIHQWPATLVQPVGSPLSLECTVEGTSNPNLYWYRQAAGRGLQLLFYSVGIGQISSEVPQNLSASRPQDRQFILSSKKLLLSDSGFYLCAWRSTPATNYGYTFGSGTRLTVV.

In its sample, this clone was seen once. In DNA form, the CDR3 reads TGTGCCAGCTCACCCGGGGAGGGGGCCTTCGGCTACACCTTC. Translating it yields CASSPGEGAFGYTF. The chain joins TRBV18 to TRBJ1-2; 7 bases are shared with TRBD1. Trimming cost V 3 bases and J 8 bases; bases outside gene matches: 9. This CDR3 is built from 14 residues. CDR1 is KGHSH and CDR2 is LQKENI in the germline V gene.

The chain couples TRBV7-4 to TRBJ2-1, with TRBD1 as a possible D gene (6 bases). The ends were cut back, 4 bases at V and 4 bases at J, with 17 bases in the middle. Per the germline V gene, CDR1 is SGHVT and CDR2 is SQSDAQ. CDR3 size: 16 residues. CDR3 sequence (DNA): TGTGCCAGCAGCTATACCGGGACACGGGATTACAATGAGCAGTTCTTC. Translation: CASSYTGTRDYNEQFF. Together with reference TRBV7-4 and TRBJ2-1, the CDR3 gives the full variable domain: GAGVSQSPRYKVAKRGRDVALRCDSISGHVTLYWYRQTLGQGSEVLTYSQSDAQRDKSGRPSGRFSAERPERSVSTLKIQRTEQGDSAVYLCASSYTGTRDYNEQFFGPGTRLTVL.

The rearrangement links TRBV14 to TRBJ2-7; 7 positions agree with TRBD1. Losses at the gene ends were 3 bases for V and 5 bases for J; bases not matched to a gene: 7. The CDR3 is 14 amino acids. Germline V gives CDR1 SGHDN, CDR2 FVKESK. In DNA, the CDR3 is TGTGCCAGCAGCCAGGGCTTTGACAGGGACGAGCAGTACTTC. It encodes CASSQGFDRDEQYF.

This clone was recorded a few times. V gene TRBV30 combines with J gene TRBJ2-2, with 13 bases lining up with TRBD2. Germline-derived CDR1 and CDR2 are GTSNPN and SVGIG (reference sequence). This CDR3 is built from 16 residues. V dropped 3 bases and J dropped 4; count of bases not matched to a gene: 5. The CDR3 loop reads CAWSGLAGASTGELFF. DNA of the CDR3: TGTGCCTGGAGCGGACTAGCGGGAGCTTCCACCGGGGAGCTGTTTTTT.

The rearrangement joins TRBV5-6 to TRBJ2-1, with 10 nucleotides matching TRBD2. The V and J ends lost 5 bases and 6 bases, in that order; junction bases with no gene match: 8. There are 15 residues in the CDR3. Per the germline V gene, CDR1 is SGHDT and CDR2 is YYEEEE. The CDR3, as DNA: TGTGCCAGCAGACTACTAGCGGGAAATAGCAATGAGCAGTTCTTC. Translation: CASRLLAGNSNEQFF.

This clone is a singleton in its sample. The rearrangement links TRBV9 to TRBJ2-1; D gene unclear. Between the trimmed V and J ends, which lost 2 bases and 4 bases, there was a span of 16 bases. The CDR3 runs to 16 residues. Looked up from germline, CDR1 is SGDLS and CDR2 is YYNGEE. The CDR3 region is CASSVQRQDPYNEQFF. The CDR3 nucleotides are TGTGCCAGCAGCGTCCAAAGACAAGATCCATACAATGAGCAGTTCTTC.

The V and J genes are TRBV4-1 and TRBJ1-5; D is undetermined. CDR1 is MGHRA, CDR2 YSYEKL, per germline. Trimming cost V 2 bases and J 1 base, with 15 bases left between them. The CDR3 is 17 residues long. CDR3 in amino acids: CASSQSPVGLSNQPQHF. The CDR3 DNA reads TGCGCCAGCAGCCAAAGCCCTGTAGGGTTAAGCAATCAGCCCCAGCATTTT.

This clone was seen a handful of times. The V call is TRBV4-1, the J call TRBJ2-1, with 7 bases fitting TRBD2. V was clipped by 4 bases and J by 4 bases; unmatched bases: 1. Germline values: CDR1 MGHRA, CDR2 YSYEKL. The CDR3 length is 13 residues. The CDR3 region is CASSRDYYNEQFF. As DNA, the CDR3 is TGCGCCAGCAGCCGGGACTATTACAATGAGCAGTTCTTC.

The chain joins TRBV5-4 to TRBJ1-2, with 7 bases aligning to TRBD1. Germline values: CDR1 SGHNT, CDR2 YYREEE (reference sequence). The V gene end was trimmed by 3 bases and the J gene end by 13 bases; junction bases not matched to a gene: 6. The CDR3 sequence is 11 residues long. The DNA of the CDR3 is TGTGCCAGCAGCTGGGGGGACAGAATCACCTTC. As protein: CASSWGDRITF.

V gene TRBV5-1 combines with J gene TRBJ2-1; no clear D gene. The CDR3 spans 16 residues. Germline CDR1 is SGHRS and CDR2 is YFSETQ. Trimming removed 4 bases at V and 3 bases at J, with 17 bases between. CDR3 in amino acids: CASSPGPGSRYNEQFF. The CDR3 bases are TGCGCCAGCAGCCCAGGACCAGGCTCCCGCTACAATGAGCAGTTCTTC.

This chain uses TRBV4-2 with TRBJ2-5; D remains ambiguous. CDR1 and CDR2 from the germline V gene are LGHNA and YNFKEQ. This CDR3 comprises 15 residues. V lost 0 bases and J 4 bases, leaving 12 bases between the germline ends. This CDR3 reads CASSQEVSDRETQYF. The CDR3 coding sequence is TGTGCCAGCAGCCAAGAGGTTTCGGATCGAGAGACCCAGTACTTC.

In its sample, this clone was seen once. This chain uses TRBV7-3 with TRBJ2-2; TRBD2 matches 9 bases. After removal of 3 bases from V and 0 bases from J, the junction contained 2 bases not matched to a gene. The CDR3 length is 16 residues. Germline CDR1 and CDR2: SGHTA and FQGTGA. CDR3 in amino acids: CASSFVAGANTGELFF. CDR3 nucleotides: TGTGCCAGCAGCTTCGTAGCGGGGGCGAACACCGGGGAGCTGTTTTTT. Drawing the rest from reference TRBV7-3 and TRBJ2-2, the complete variable domain is GAGVSQTPSNKVTEKGKYVELRCDPISGHTALYWYRQSLGQGPEFLIYFQGTGAADDSGLPNDRFFAVRPEGSVSTLKIQRTERGDSAVYLCASSFVAGANTGELFFGEGSRLTVL.

The chain joins TRBV4-1 to TRBJ2-1; D gene ambiguous. The CDR3 length is 14 residues. V was pared by 1 base and J by 5 bases, with 9 bases between. Germline V lookup: CDR1 MGHRA, CDR2 YSYEKL. CDR3 sequence reads: CASSQAPADNEQFF. The DNA of the CDR3 is TGCGCCAGCAGCCAAGCCCCAGCAGACAATGAGCAGTTCTTC.

This sequence joins TRBV5-1 and TRBJ1-1; D unresolved. Germline V gene sequence: CDR1 SGHRS, CDR2 YFSETQ. V gave up 6 bases and J gave up 1 base, with 16 bases separating them. The CDR3 sequence is 15 residues long. CDR3 nucleotides: TGCGCCAGCAAACGGAGGCCCTGGGGGAACACTGAAGCTTTCTTT. As protein: CASKRRPWGNTEAFF.

The V call is TRBV30, the J call TRBJ2-2; 9 bases are a match to TRBD2. Trimming cost V 0 bases and J 5 bases; bases outside gene matches: 16. From germline, CDR1 is GTSNPN and CDR2 SVGIG (reference sequence). The CDR3 consists of 19 residues. CDR3 loop: CAWSVPTWGGRAETGELFF. CDR3 bases: TGTGCCTGGAGTGTCCCCACGTGGGGCGGGAGGGCGGAAACCGGGGAGCTGTTTTTT.

Regarding this clone: At one end the junction does not follow the germline gene, possibly because of a read error. The rearrangement joins TRBV30 to TRBJ1-1, with D uncertain. Germline CDR1 reads GTSNPN; CDR2 reads SVGIG (reference sequence). This CDR3 comprises 16 residues. The CDR3 coding sequence is TGTGCCTGGATTCCCCTAAGGTCAGTTCTGAACCCTGAAGCTTTCTTT. It yields the protein CAWIPLRSVLNPEAFF.

V usage is TRBV9 and J usage is TRBJ1-1; D unresolved. This CDR3 contains 14 residues. In germline, CDR1 is SGDLS, CDR2 YYNGEE. V lost 0 bases and J lost 2, with 8 bases in between. CDR3 sequence: CASSVAGANTEAFF. DNA of the CDR3: TGTGCCAGCAGCGTAGCAGGAGCTAACACTGAAGCTTTCTTT.

The chain uses TRBV5-8 and TRBJ1-2; D uncertain. Germline loops: CDR1 SGHTS, CDR2 YDEGEE. Trimming took off 4 bases at V and 7 bases at J, with 11 bases between the two ends. The CDR3 has 12 residues. The CDR3 DNA reads TGTGCCAGCAGCCATTCAGGCAGTGGCTACACCTTC. This gives the protein CASSHSGSGYTF.

This clone was seen only a few times. The chain is built from TRBV2 and TRBJ2-7, with D possibly being TRBD2 (7 bases). Germline values: CDR1 SNHLY, CDR2 FYNNEI. There are 15 residues in the CDR3. Trimming stripped 1 base from V and 1 base from J, with 11 bases between. CDR3 DNA sequence: TGTGCCAGCAGTGAAGGCGGGGGCCGGTCCTACGAGCAGTACTTC. Amino acid sequence: CASSEGGGRSYEQYF.

This clone was seen more than once but under ten times. This rearrangement joins TRBV19 to TRBJ2-7; 7 positions agree with TRBD1. The CDR3 consists of 15 residues. V was pared by 1 base and J by 4 bases, with 7 bases of the junction left unmatched. The germline CDR1 and CDR2 sequences are LNHDA and SQIVND (reference sequence). The chain's CDR3 is CASSIVRDSGYEQYF. The CDR3 DNA reads TGTGCCAGTAGTATAGTAAGGGACAGTGGGTACGAGCAGTACTTC. The whole variable domain, remainder taken from reference TRBV19 and TRBJ2-7, is DGGITQSPKYLFRKEGQNVTLSCEQNLNHDAMYWYRQDPGQGLRLIYYSQIVNDFQKGDIAEGYSVSREKKESFPLTVTSAQKNPTAFYLCASSIVRDSGYEQYFGPGTRLTVT.

The gene calls are TRBV25-1 and TRBJ2-7; the D is unclear. This CDR3 comprises 9 residues. V shed 8 bases and J shed 3 bases, with 2 bases lying between them. Germline V gene sequence: CDR1 MGHDK, CDR2 SYGVNS. Here the CDR3 DNA reads TGTGCCAGCCGCTACGAGCAGTACTTC. Translation: CASRYEQYF.

A single count supports this clone. The chain combines TRBV6-5 with TRBJ1-4; 7 bases agree with TRBD1. The CDR3 totals 14 residues. V shed 6 bases and J 8 bases; nucleotides not matched to a gene: 9. From germline, CDR1 is MNHEY and CDR2 SVGAGI. As DNA, the CDR3 is TGTGCCAGCAGACCGACAGGGACCCTCGAAAAACTGTTTTTT. This translates into CASRPTGTLEKLFF.

CDR3 region: CASSFRDVSSYEQYF. In nucleotides, the CDR3 is TGCGCCAGCAGCTTCCGGGACGTAAGCTCCTACGAGCAGTACTTC. The rearrangement joins TRBV4-1 to TRBJ2-7; D could derive from TRBD1 or TRBD2 (5 bases each). Per germline, CDR1 MGHRA and CDR2 YSYEKL. Trimming removed 5 bases from V and 0 bases from J, with 14 bases in between. This CDR3 is 15 amino acids long.

The chain has TRBV6-4 and TRBJ2-2, with TRBD2 identical over 8 bases. CDR1 and CDR2 (germline): MRHNA, SNTAGT. The CDR3 sequence is 14 residues long. V dropped 3 bases and J dropped 5; count of bases not matched to a gene: 2. The CDR3 nucleotides read TGTGCCAGCAGTGAAGTAGCGGGAACCGGGGAGCTGTTTTTT. Its protein is CASSEVAGTGELFF.

This chain links TRBV9 with TRBJ2-7; 9 bases are a match to TRBD2. The CDR3 covers 15 residues. Per the germline V gene, CDR1 is SGDLS and CDR2 is YYNGEE. Germline trimming cut 0 bases from V and 2 bases from J; bases unmatched to any gene: 3. CDR3: CASSVGASGAYEQYF. Here the CDR3 DNA reads TGTGCCAGCAGCGTAGGGGCTAGCGGGGCCTACGAGCAGTACTTC.

This sequence joins TRBV9 and TRBJ2-7, with a tentative D call TRBD2 (6 bases). Trimming shortened V by 3 bases and J by 3 bases, and 13 bases separated the two germline ends. The CDR3 consists of 14 residues. Germline V CDR1 and CDR2: SGDLS, YYNGEE. The CDR3 DNA reads TGTGCCAGCAGCGCCGGAGGGCCTTACTACGAGCAGTACTTC. Residues: CASSAGGPYYEQYF.